A single T cell receptor (beta chain) is shown here with its context. Its antigen is not identified. CD8+CD4-CCR7+CD45RA+ cells were sorted as naive CD8 T cells. This sample was taken from a study of molecular identifiers for immune sequencing clone quantification. About the research overall: RNA, taken in replicates from about 21,000 or 97,000 naive CD8 cells, was split five ways, with four sequenced. Study-level results: Because of identical TCR molecules sharing a barcode, sizes of highly expanded clones could be underestimated.

TCRdb redid the calling of the PCR reads with MiXCR, one entry per CDR3 protein. The profile shows about 40,000 distinct CDR3 sequences, roughly 20% of them singletons. The CDR3 consists of 17 residues. Germline loops: CDR1 SGHRS, CDR2 YFSETQ. The trim removed 4 bases at V and 4 bases at J, leaving 8 bases unmatched. This TCR came from a human donor in good health. Some libraries in this study had Jurkat cell RNA spiked in. The J gene is TRBJ2-6, the V gene TRBV5-1; 10 nucleotides agree with TRBD1. The sample taken for sequencing was naive CD8+ T cells from blood, with Jurkat cell RNA spiked in. As to subset: FACS-sorted CD8+CD4-CCR7+CD45RA+ naive T cells. CDR3 sequence (DNA): TGCGCCAGCAGCCCGACAGGGGGCGCTTCAGGGGCCAACGTCCTGACTTTC. It specifies CASSPTGGASGANVLTF.